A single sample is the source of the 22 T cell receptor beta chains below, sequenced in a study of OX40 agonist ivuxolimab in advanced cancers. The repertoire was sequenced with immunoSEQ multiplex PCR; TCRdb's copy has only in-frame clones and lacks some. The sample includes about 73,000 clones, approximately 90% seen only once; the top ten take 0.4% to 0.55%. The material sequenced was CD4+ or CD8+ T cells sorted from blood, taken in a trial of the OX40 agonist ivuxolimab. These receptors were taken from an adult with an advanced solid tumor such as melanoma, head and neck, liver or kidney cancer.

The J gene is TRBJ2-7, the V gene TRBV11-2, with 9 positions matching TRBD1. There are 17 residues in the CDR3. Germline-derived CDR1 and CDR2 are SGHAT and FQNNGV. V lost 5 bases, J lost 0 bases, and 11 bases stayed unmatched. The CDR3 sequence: CASSPKLQGAPSYEQYF. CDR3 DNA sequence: TGTGCCAGCAGCCCAAAACTACAGGGGGCCCCCTCCTACGAGCAGTACTTC.

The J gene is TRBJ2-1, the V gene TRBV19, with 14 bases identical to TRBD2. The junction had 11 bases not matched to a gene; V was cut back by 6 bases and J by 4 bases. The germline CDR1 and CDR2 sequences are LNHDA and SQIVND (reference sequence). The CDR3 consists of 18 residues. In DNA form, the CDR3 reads TGTGCCAGTAGATCCCCGGGACTAGCGGGAGAAGGTTACAATGAGCAGTTCTTC. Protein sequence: CASRSPGLAGEGYNEQFF.

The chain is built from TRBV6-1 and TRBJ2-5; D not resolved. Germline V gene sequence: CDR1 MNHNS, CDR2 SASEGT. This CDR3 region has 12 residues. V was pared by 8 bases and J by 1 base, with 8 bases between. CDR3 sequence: CASGRPQETQYF. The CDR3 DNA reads TGTGCCAGCGGAAGGCCCCAAGAGACCCAGTACTTC.

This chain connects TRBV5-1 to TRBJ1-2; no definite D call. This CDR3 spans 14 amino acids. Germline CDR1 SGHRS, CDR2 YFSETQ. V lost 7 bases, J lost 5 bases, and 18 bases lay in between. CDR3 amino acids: CASSPGGSEYGYTF. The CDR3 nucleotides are TGCGCCAGCTCCCCGGGCGGGTCGGAATATGGCTACACCTTC.

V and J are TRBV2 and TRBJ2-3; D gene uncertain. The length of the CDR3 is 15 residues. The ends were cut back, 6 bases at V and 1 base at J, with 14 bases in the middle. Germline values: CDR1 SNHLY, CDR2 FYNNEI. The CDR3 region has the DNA TGTGCCAGCAGCTCCAGACCGCTGGGCACAGATACGCAGTATTTT. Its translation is CASSSRPLGTDTQYF. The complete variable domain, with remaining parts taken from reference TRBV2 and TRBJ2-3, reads EPEVTQTPSHQVTQMGQEVILRCVPISNHLYFYWYRQILGQKVEFLVSFYNNEISEKSEIFDDQFSVERPDGSNFTLKIRSTKLEDSAMYFCASSSRPLGTDTQYFGPGTRLTVL.

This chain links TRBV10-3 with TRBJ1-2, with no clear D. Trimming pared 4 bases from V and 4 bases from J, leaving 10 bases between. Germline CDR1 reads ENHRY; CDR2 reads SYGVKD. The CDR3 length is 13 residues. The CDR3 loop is CAISVGVGYGYTF. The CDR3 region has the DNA TGTGCCATCAGTGTTGGGGTCGGCTATGGCTACACCTTC.

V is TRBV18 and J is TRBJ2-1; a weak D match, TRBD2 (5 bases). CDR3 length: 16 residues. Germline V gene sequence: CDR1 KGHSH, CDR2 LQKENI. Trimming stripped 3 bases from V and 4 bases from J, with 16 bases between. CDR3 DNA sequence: TGTGCCAGCTCACCGCTAGGAGGAGTTGGTTACAATGAGCAGTTCTTC. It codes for CASSPLGGVGYNEQFF. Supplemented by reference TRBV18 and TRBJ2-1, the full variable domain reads NAGVMQNPRHLVRRRGQEARLRCSPMKGHSHVYWYRQLPEEGLKFMVYLQKENIIDESGMPKERFSAEFPKEGPSILRIQQVVRGDSAAYFCASSPLGGVGYNEQFFGPGTRLTVL.

Written as DNA, the CDR3 is TGTGCCAGCAGCTCGGACCGGTCCACCTGGACCCAGTACTTC. Encoded protein: CASSSDRSTWTQYF. The chain combines TRBV5-4 with TRBJ2-5; D remains unclear. V gave up 3 bases and J gave up 7 bases, with 16 bases separating them. Germline loops: CDR1 SGHNT, CDR2 YYREEE (reference sequence). The CDR3 runs 14 residues.

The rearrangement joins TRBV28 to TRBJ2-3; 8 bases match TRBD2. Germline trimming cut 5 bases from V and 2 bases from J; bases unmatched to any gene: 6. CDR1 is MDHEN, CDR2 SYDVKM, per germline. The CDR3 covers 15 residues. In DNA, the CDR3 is TGTGCCAGCAGTCCGGGGGGGAGATTCACAGATACGCAGTATTTT. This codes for CASSPGGRFTDTQYF. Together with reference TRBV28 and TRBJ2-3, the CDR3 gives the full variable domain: DVKVTQSSRYLVKRTGEKVFLECVQDMDHENMFWYRQDPGLGLRLIYFSYDVKMKEKGDIPEGYSVSREKKERFSLILESASTNQTSMYLCASSPGGRFTDTQYFGPGTRLTVL.

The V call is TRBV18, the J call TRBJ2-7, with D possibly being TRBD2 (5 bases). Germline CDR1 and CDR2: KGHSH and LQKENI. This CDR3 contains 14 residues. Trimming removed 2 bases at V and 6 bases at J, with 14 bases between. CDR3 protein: CASSPNRAVGEQYF. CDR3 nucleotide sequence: TGTGCCAGCTCACCAAATCGAGCGGTGGGCGAGCAGTACTTC. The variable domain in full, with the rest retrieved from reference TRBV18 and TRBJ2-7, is NAGVMQNPRHLVRRRGQEARLRCSPMKGHSHVYWYRQLPEEGLKFMVYLQKENIIDESGMPKERFSAEFPKEGPSILRIQQVVRGDSAAYFCASSPNRAVGEQYFGPGTRLTVT.

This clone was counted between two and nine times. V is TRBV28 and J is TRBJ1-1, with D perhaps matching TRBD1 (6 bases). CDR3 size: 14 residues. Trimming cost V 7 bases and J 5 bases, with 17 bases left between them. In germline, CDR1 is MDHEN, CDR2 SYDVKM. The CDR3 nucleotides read TGTGCCAGCAAGTCTCAGGGGCTCCGTACTGAAGCTTTCTTT. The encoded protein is CASKSQGLRTEAFF.

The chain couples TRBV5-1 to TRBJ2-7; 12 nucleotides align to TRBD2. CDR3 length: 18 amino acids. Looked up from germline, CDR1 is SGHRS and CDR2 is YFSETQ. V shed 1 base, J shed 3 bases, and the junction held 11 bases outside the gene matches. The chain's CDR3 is CASSLTVTSGRTNYEQYF. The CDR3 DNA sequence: TGCGCCAGCAGCTTGACAGTCACTAGCGGGAGGACCAACTACGAGCAGTACTTC.

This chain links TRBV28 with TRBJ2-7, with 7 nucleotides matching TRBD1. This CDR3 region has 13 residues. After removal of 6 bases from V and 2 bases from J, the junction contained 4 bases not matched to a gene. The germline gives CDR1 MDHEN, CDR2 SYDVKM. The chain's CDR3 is CASRRTGAYEQYF. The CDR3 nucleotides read TGTGCCAGCAGGCGGACAGGTGCCTACGAGCAGTACTTC.

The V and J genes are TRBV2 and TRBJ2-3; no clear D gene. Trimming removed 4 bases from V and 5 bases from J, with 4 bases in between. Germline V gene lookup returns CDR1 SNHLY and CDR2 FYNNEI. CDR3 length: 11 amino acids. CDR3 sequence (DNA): TGTGCCAGCAGTGTGGGAGATACGCAGTATTTT. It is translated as CASSVGDTQYF.

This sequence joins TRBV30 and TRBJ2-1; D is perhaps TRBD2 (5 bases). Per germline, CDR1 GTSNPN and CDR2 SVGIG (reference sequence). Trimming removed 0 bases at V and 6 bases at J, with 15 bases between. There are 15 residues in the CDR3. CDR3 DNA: TGTGCCTGGAGTGTGGGGAGTCATGGGATCAATGAGCAGTTCTTC. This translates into CAWSVGSHGINEQFF.

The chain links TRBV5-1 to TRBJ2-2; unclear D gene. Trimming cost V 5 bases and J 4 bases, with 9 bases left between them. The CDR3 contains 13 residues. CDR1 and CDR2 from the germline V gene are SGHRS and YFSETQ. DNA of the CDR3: TGCGCCAGCAGTTCCTACATCACCGGGGAGCTGTTTTTT. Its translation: CASSSYITGELFF.

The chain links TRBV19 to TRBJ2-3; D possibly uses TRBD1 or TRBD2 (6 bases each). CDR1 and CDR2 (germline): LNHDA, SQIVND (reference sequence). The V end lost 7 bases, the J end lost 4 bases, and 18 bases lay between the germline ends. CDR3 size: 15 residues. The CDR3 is CASNQGGTYPDTQYF. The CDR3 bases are TGTGCCAGTAATCAGGGCGGGACATATCCAGATACGCAGTATTTT.

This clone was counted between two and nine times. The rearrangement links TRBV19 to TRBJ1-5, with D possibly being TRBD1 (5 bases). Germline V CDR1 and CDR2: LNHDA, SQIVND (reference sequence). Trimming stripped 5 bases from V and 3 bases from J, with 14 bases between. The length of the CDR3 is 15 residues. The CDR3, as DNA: TGTGCCAGTAGTCCCCAGGGTGAGACCAATCAGCCCCAGCATTTT. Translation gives CASSPQGETNQPQHF. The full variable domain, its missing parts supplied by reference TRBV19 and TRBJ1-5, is DGGITQSPKYLFRKEGQNVTLSCEQNLNHDAMYWYRQDPGQGLRLIYYSQIVNDFQKGDIAEGYSVSREKKESFPLTVTSAQKNPTAFYLCASSPQGETNQPQHFGDGTRLSIL.

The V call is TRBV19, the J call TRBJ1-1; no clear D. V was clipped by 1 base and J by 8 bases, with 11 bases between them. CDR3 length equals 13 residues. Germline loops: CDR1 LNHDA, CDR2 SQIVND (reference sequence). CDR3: CASSIAAEREAFF. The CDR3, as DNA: TGTGCCAGTAGTATAGCGGCGGAAAGGGAAGCTTTCTTT. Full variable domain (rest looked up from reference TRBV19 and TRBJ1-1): DGGITQSPKYLFRKEGQNVTLSCEQNLNHDAMYWYRQDPGQGLRLIYYSQIVNDFQKGDIAEGYSVSREKKESFPLTVTSAQKNPTAFYLCASSIAAEREAFFGQGTRLTVV.

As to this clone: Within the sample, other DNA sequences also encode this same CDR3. The CDR3 DNA reads as TGTGCCAGCAGCTCTTCCACAGATACGCAGTATTTT. The encoded protein is CASSSSTDTQYF. The V call is TRBV7-3, the J call TRBJ2-3; D remains unclear. V was trimmed by 4 bases and J by 2 bases, leaving 4 bases between them. There are 12 residues in the CDR3. Germline V gene lookup returns CDR1 SGHTA and CDR2 FQGTGA.

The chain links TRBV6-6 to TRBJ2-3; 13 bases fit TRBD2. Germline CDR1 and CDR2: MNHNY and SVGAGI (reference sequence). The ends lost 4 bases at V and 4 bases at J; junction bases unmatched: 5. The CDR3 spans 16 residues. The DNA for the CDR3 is TGTGCCAGCAGTTCGCGGACTAGCGGGAGCCCAGATACGCAGTATTTT. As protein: CASSSRTSGSPDTQYF.

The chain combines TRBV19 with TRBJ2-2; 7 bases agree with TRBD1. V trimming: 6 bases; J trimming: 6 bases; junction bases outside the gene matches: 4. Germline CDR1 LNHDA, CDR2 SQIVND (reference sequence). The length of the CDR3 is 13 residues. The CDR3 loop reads CASSDQGAGELFF. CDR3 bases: TGTGCCAGTAGCGATCAGGGGGCCGGGGAGCTGTTTTTT.